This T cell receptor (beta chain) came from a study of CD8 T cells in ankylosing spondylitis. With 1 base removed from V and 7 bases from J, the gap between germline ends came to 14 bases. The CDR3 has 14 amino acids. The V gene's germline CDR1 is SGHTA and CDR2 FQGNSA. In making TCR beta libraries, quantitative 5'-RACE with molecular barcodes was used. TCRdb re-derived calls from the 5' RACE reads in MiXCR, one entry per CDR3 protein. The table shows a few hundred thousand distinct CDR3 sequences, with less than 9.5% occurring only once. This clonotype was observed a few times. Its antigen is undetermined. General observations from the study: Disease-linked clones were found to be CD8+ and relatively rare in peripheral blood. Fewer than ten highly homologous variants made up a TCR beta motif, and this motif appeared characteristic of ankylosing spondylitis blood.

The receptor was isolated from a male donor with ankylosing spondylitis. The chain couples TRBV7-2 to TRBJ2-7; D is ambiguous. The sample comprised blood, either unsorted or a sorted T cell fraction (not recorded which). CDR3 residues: CASSLDPGPREQYF. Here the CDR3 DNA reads TGTGCCAGCAGCTTAGATCCGGGCCCCAGGGAGCAGTACTTC.